The next 29 T cell receptor beta chains were all read from a single sample in a study of human T cells and chemical hapten exposure. The time point denotes: patch test 3, about 24 weeks after DPC sensitization. Treatment of the sample: therapeutic diphenylcyclopropenone sensitization with weekly scalp DPC. From the RACE reads, TCRdb called clonotypes with MiXCR, one entry per CDR3 protein. The table includes about 190,000 distinct CDR3 sequences, approximately 26% detected once. Sequencing used whole blood, obtained in connection with sensitization to the hapten diphenylcyclopropenone (DPC). The receptors were sampled from a woman aged 40 to 50 with alopecia areata. Some clones in this sample may be carry-over from other donors' samples.

The chain joins TRBV28 to TRBJ2-2; 9 nucleotides align to TRBD1. This CDR3 has 16 amino acids. V shed 5 bases, J shed 13 bases, and the junction held 17 bases outside the gene matches. Germline values: CDR1 MDHEN, CDR2 SYDVKM. CDR3 DNA: TGTGCCAGCAGTACCCCGGGACAGGGATGGCTCGTAGGGCTGTTTTTT. This encodes CASSTPGQGWLVGLFF.

V usage is TRBV20-1 and J usage is TRBJ2-1, with D possibly matching TRBD2 (6 bases). The V end lost 6 bases, the J end lost 1 base, and 19 bases lay between the germline ends. This CDR3 spans 16 amino acids. The germline V gene has CDR1 DFQATT and CDR2 SNEGSKA (reference sequence). DNA for the CDR3: TGCAGTGCCCCCCGTCTCGCGGGAATGTCCTACAATGAGCAGTTCTTC. Translating it yields CSAPRLAGMSYNEQFF.

In its sample, this clonotype was seen a few times. The rearrangement links TRBV27 to TRBJ1-3; 11 nucleotides line up with TRBD1. The CDR3 sequence is 18 residues long. Germline V lookup: CDR1 MNHEY, CDR2 SMNVEV (reference sequence). V was pared by 4 bases and J by 8 bases, with 16 bases of the junction left unmatched. CDR3 sequence: CASSSDSPGQGVADTIYF. CDR3 in DNA: TGTGCCAGCAGTTCAGACTCTCCGGGACAGGGGGTAGCCGACACCATATATTTT.

This clonotype was seen only a few times. The chain is built from TRBV10-3 and TRBJ2-3, with TRBD1 matching over 8 bases. The CDR3 spans 18 residues. Germline V CDR1 and CDR2: ENHRY, SYGVKD. V was pared by 2 bases and J by 4 bases, with 14 bases of the junction left unmatched. CDR3 loop: CAISEAFAPGGPADTQYF. The CDR3 nucleotides read TGTGCCATCAGTGAGGCGTTCGCGCCAGGGGGCCCGGCAGATACGCAGTATTTT.

This clonotype was found a few times. The genes are TRBV28 and TRBJ2-3; D might be TRBD1 (6 bases). V was pared by 6 bases and J by 2 bases, with 15 bases between. Per the germline V gene, CDR1 is MDHEN and CDR2 is SYDVKM. There are 15 residues in the CDR3. CDR3 loop: CASSPDSASTDTQYF. In nucleotides, the CDR3 is TGTGCCAGCAGCCCGGACAGCGCTTCCACAGATACGCAGTATTTT.

This clonotype occurred many times. The chain recombines TRBV20-1 with TRBJ2-1; weak D call: TRBD2 (5 bases). Germline CDR1 and CDR2: DFQATT and SNEGSKA (reference sequence). Trimming shortened V by 2 bases and J by 10 bases, and 18 bases separated the two germline ends. CDR3 length: 14 residues. CDR3 DNA: TGCAGTGCTAGACTGTCTAGCCTGGGTCGGGAGCAGTTCTTC. As protein: CSARLSSLGREQFF.

The J gene is TRBJ2-3, the V gene TRBV10-3, with TRBD2 matching over 7 bases. J lost 1 base, V lost 4 bases, and 8 bases had no gene match. Germline V lookup: CDR1 ENHRY, CDR2 SYGVKD. The CDR3 contains 16 residues. CDR3 DNA: TGTGCCATCAGTGGACGAAGCGGGACTGGCACAGATACGCAGTATTTT. Translated: CAISGRSGTGTDTQYF.

This clonotype occurred a few times. In DNA, the CDR3 is TGTGCCAGCAGTTACGCCTACGAGCAGTACTTC. This translates into CASSYAYEQYF. V and J are TRBV6-2 or TRBV6-3 and TRBJ2-7; D remains ambiguous. V lost 2 bases and J 2 bases, leaving 1 base between the germline ends. Germline values: CDR1 MNHEY, CDR2 SVGEGT. The CDR3 extends over 11 amino acids.

The rearrangement uses TRBV7-2 and TRBJ2-3; no reliable D call. CDR1 is SGHTA and CDR2 is FQGNSA in the germline V gene. Trimming took off 5 bases at V and 4 bases at J, with 10 bases between the two ends. This CDR3 contains 13 residues. CDR3 sequence: CASSPSRADTQYF. In DNA form, the CDR3 reads TGTGCCAGCAGCCCATCCCGAGCAGATACGCAGTATTTT.

There are many counts of this clonotype. V gene TRBV9 combines with J gene TRBJ1-2; D gene ambiguous. Trimming shortened V by 4 bases and J by 4 bases, and 8 bases separated the two germline ends. Looked up from germline, CDR1 is SGDLS and CDR2 is YYNGEE. The CDR3 sequence is 12 residues long. The CDR3 coding sequence is TGTGCCAGCAGCCCATCGTCCTATGGCTACACCTTC. Translating gives CASSPSSYGYTF.

This clonotype was observed a few times. This sequence joins TRBV5-4 and TRBJ2-5; 10 bases agree with TRBD2. CDR3 size: 15 residues. The germline V gene has CDR1 SGHNT and CDR2 YYREEE (reference sequence). V lost 2 bases, J lost 4 bases, and 5 bases stayed unmatched. CDR3 DNA: TGTGCCAGCAGCTTCGGAGCGGGAGGGGCAGAGACCCAGTACTTC. Translating gives CASSFGAGGAETQYF.

With respect to this clonotype: A read error may account for a junction end that differs from germline. J is TRBJ2-1 and V is TRBV6-5, with D tentatively TRBD2 (6 bases). The CDR3 runs to 15 residues. CDR1 and CDR2 from the germline V gene are MNHEY and SVGAGI. The CDR3 protein is CASSYSILRGNEQSF. CDR3 nucleotides: TGTGCCAGCAGTTACTCGATTCTTCGGGGGAATGAGCAGTCCTTC.

The chain couples TRBV28 to TRBJ1-5; D not resolved. CDR1 MDHEN and CDR2 SYDVKM come from the germline V gene. The germline V and J ends were trimmed by 5 bases and 11 bases, with 19 bases remaining between them. CDR3 length equals 14 residues. CDR3 amino acids: CASSPAGPPTAQHF. In nucleotides, the CDR3 is TGTGCCAGCAGTCCGGCCGGGCCCCCGACGGCCCAGCATTTT.

V is TRBV20-1 and J is TRBJ2-7; 15 nucleotides align to TRBD2. The CDR3 covers 15 residues. Germline loops: CDR1 DFQATT, CDR2 SNEGSKA (reference sequence). J lost 6 bases, V lost 5 bases, and 8 bases had no gene match. CDR3 amino acids: CSAVRPGLAGGEQYF. Here the CDR3 DNA reads TGCAGTGCTGTCAGACCGGGACTAGCGGGAGGCGAGCAGTACTTC.

Only a few counts were recorded for this clonotype. The chain carries TRBV4-1 and TRBJ1-2, with 9 bases lining up with TRBD1. V dropped 2 bases and J dropped 6; count of bases not matched to a gene: 7. CDR3 size: 15 residues. From germline, CDR1 is MGHRA and CDR2 YSYEKL. DNA for the CDR3: TGCGCCAGCAGCCAAATTCTCGACAGGGGGAATGGCTACACCTTC. The encoded protein is CASSQILDRGNGYTF.

A few counts support this clonotype. The chain employs TRBV28 and TRBJ1-1; D not resolved. The CDR3 sequence is 13 residues long. CDR1 is MDHEN and CDR2 is SYDVKM in the germline V gene. V lost 6 bases, J lost 8 bases, and 16 bases lay in between. The CDR3: CASSQPVPREAFF. As DNA, the CDR3 is TGTGCCAGCAGCCAGCCGGTGCCAAGGGAAGCTTTCTTT.

V gene TRBV28 combines with J gene TRBJ2-7, with 8 bases matching TRBD2. Germline CDR1 MDHEN, CDR2 SYDVKM. J lost 3 bases, V lost 6 bases, and 10 bases had no gene match. This CDR3 region has 15 residues. The CDR3 region has the DNA TGTGCCAGCAGACCTCCGGGACTAGAGCTCTACGAGCAGTACTTC. Its translation: CASRPPGLELYEQYF. Complete variable domain (other parts from reference TRBV28 and TRBJ2-7): DVKVTQSSRYLVKRTGEKVFLECVQDMDHENMFWYRQDPGLGLRLIYFSYDVKMKEKGDIPEGYSVSREKKERFSLILESASTNQTSMYLCASRPPGLELYEQYFGPGTRLTVT.

This clonotype was detected a few times. The chain carries TRBV4-3 and TRBJ1-1, with D possibly matching TRBD1 (6 bases). Germline-derived CDR1 and CDR2 are LGHNA and YSLEER. V was cut by 4 bases and J by 4 bases, with 13 bases left in between. CDR3 length equals 14 residues. CDR3 residues: CASSLQGEATEAFF. DNA of the CDR3: TGCGCCAGCAGCCTACAGGGCGAGGCCACTGAAGCTTTCTTT.

This clonotype was recorded once. The J gene is TRBJ2-7, the V gene TRBV29-1; 8 bases fit TRBD1. The germline V gene encodes CDR1 SQVTM and CDR2 ANQGSEA. This CDR3 is 14 amino acids long. The V gene end was trimmed by 5 bases and the J gene end by 0 bases; junction bases not matched to a gene: 6. CDR3 protein: CSVSGQGTSYEQYF. CDR3 in DNA: TGCAGCGTTTCAGGACAGGGAACCTCCTACGAGCAGTACTTC.

This clonotype was observed many times. The genes are TRBV28 and TRBJ2-6; 7 bases align to TRBD1. Trimming took 6 bases from V and 2 from J; bases not matched to a gene: 4. The CDR3 spans 15 residues. Germline assignment: CDR1 MDHEN and CDR2 SYDVKM. CDR3 coding DNA: TGTGCCAGCAGCCAAGGGGGCACTGGGGCCAACGTCCTGACTTTC. Amino acid sequence: CASSQGGTGANVLTF.

The V call is TRBV7-9, the J call TRBJ1-6; no definite D call. The CDR3 runs 15 residues. Looked up from germline, CDR1 is SEHNR and CDR2 is FQNEAQ (reference sequence). The germline V and J ends were trimmed by 2 bases and 7 bases, with 12 bases remaining between them. In nucleotides, the CDR3 is TGTGCCAGCAGCTTATCCCAGCCGGGAAATTCACCCCTCCACTTT. Translation: CASSLSQPGNSPLHF. Based on the CDR3 plus reference TRBV7-9 and TRBJ1-6, the full variable domain is DTGVSQNPRHKITKRGQNVTFRCDPISEHNRLYWYRQTLGQGPEFLTYFQNEAQLEKSRLLSDRFSAERPKGSFSTLEIQRTEQGDSAMYLCASSLSQPGNSPLHFGNGTRLTVT.

This clonotype was seen a few times. The V and J genes are TRBV5-1 and TRBJ1-2, with D possibly being TRBD1 (6 bases). CDR1 is SGHRS, CDR2 YFSETQ, per germline. The ends were cut back, 5 bases at V and 7 bases at J, with 18 bases in the middle. The CDR3 is 14 amino acids. The CDR3 DNA reads as TGCGCCAGCAGTCAACGGGACAACCCTCCTGGCTACACCTTC. This sequence encodes CASSQRDNPPGYTF.

This clonotype was counted only a few times. This chain connects TRBV20-1 to TRBJ1-5, with 10 bases matching TRBD1. The germline CDR1 and CDR2 sequences are DFQATT and SNEGSKA (reference sequence). With 0 bases clipped from V and 4 bases from J, the junction kept 6 bases outside the gene matches. This CDR3 comprises 16 residues. The CDR3 coding sequence is TGCAGTGCTAGAGAAGGGACAGGGGCGATGAATCAGCCCCAGCATTTT. Translating it yields CSAREGTGAMNQPQHF.

A remark on this clonotype: A much larger clone lies one base from this, so it may be a read error. V gene TRBV7-8 combines with J gene TRBJ2-3, with unresolved D. The CDR3 consists of 12 residues. V lost 3 bases, J lost 4 bases, and 5 bases lay in between. Germline-derived CDR1 and CDR2 are SGHVS and FQNEAQ. Here the CDR3 reads CASSFSPDTQYF. The CDR3 bases are TGTGCCAGCAGCTTTAGCCCAGATACGCAGTATTTT.

The chain is built from TRBV2 and TRBJ1-3; D gene uncertain. V was clipped by 6 bases and J by 0 bases, with 9 bases between them. CDR3 length equals 14 residues. From germline, CDR1 is SNHLY and CDR2 FYNNEI. The CDR3 DNA follows: TGTGCCAGCAGCGTGGGAAGCTCTGGAAACACCATATATTTT. It is translated as CASSVGSSGNTIYF.

Comments on this clonotype: This may come from a read error, since a much larger clone is one base off. This chain's CDR3 is CSARVGGADTKAFF. The CDR3 DNA is TGCAGTGCTAGAGTAGGGGGCGCTGACACTAAAGCTTTCTTT. The chain recombines TRBV20-1 with TRBJ1-1; 7 bases align to TRBD1. Germline lookup yields CDR1 DFQATT and CDR2 SNEGSKA (reference sequence). The CDR3 totals 14 residues.

The rearrangement uses TRBV20-1 and TRBJ2-7; a possible D gene is TRBD2 (7 bases). Germline CDR1 is DFQATT and CDR2 is SNEGSKA (reference sequence). V lost 1 base, J lost 2 bases, and 21 bases lay in between. The CDR3 has 17 amino acids. CDR3 sequence: CSARAPIGGGSPYEQYF. The CDR3 DNA is TGCAGTGCTAGAGCGCCGATCGGGGGCGGGAGTCCCTACGAGCAGTACTTC.

V gene TRBV7-9 combines with J gene TRBJ1-2; D gene ambiguous. Looked up from germline, CDR1 is SEHNR and CDR2 is FQNEAQ (reference sequence). V lost 1 base, J lost 11 bases, and 14 bases lay in between. The CDR3 totals 13 residues. The DNA for the CDR3 is TGTGCCAGCAGCTTAGACAGCAGGAGCGTGTACACCTTC. This sequence encodes CASSLDSRSVYTF.

This clonotype showed up just once. CDR3 in amino acids: CASSQGGNTIYF. CDR3 nucleotides: TGTGCCAGCAGTCAGGGGGGAAACACCATATATTTT. J is TRBJ1-3 and V is TRBV2; D is perhaps TRBD1 (6 bases). V was trimmed by 5 bases and J by 4 bases, leaving 6 bases between them. Germline assignment: CDR1 SNHLY and CDR2 FYNNEI. The length of the CDR3 is 12 residues.